The entry below gives a single T cell receptor beta chain sequence along with its context. Its specificity is unknown. The data stem from a study of blood T cells in healthy people across ages. Whole-study findings and limits: The fall in TCR beta diversity per million T cells was roughly linear with age.

Germline V CDR1 and CDR2: SGHTA, FQGTGA. The CDR3 is 13 residues long. PCR was performed a second time for about 7 to 11 cycles using a sample-barcoded 5' primer and a J-beta primer mix. MiXCR, applied by TCRdb to the 5' RACE reads, yields one record per CDR3 protein. The sample records around 990,000 distinct CDR3 sequences, approximately 25% being singletons. The sample was also reused in another study, on T cells of mothers and their children.

The chain joins TRBV7-3 to TRBJ2-5; D uncertain. Near its end, the DNA agrees better with TRBJ2-7, so the J call may be wrong. The sequenced sample was blood. This receptor was taken from a girl aged 2-10 years in good health. Written as DNA, the CDR3 is TGTGCCAGCAGCTTCTCCGCGATAGGCGAGCAGTACTTC. Amino acid sequence: CASSFSAIGEQYF.